Listed below are T cell receptor beta chains from one sample, sequenced in a study of shared clonotypes between healthy human individuals. Profiling relied on immunoSEQ multiplex PCR, and the TCRdb table lists in-frame clones only, not all of them. The table lists hundreds of thousands of clones, around 73% of them singletons. Source material: memory CD4+ T cells sorted from blood. Every receptor here comes from a woman aged 25 to 39 in good health. Each CDR3 is given with its conserved first and last residue. D genes are given only for firm matches. A clone size is listed for some rows: how often the clone was seen (once, few, many), or a class if it is expanded.

TRBV7-2	TRBJ2-7	NA	16	NA	CASSLGSGRSPYEQYF	TGTGCCAGCAGCTTAGGCTCTGGGAGGAGCCCCTACGAGCAGTACTTC
TRBV5-1	TRBJ2-1	NA	15	NA	CASSLQGHHTNEQFF	TGCGCCAGCAGCTTGCAGGGACACCACACTAATGAGCAGTTCTTC
TRBV5-1	TRBJ1-1	TRBD1	15	few	CASSSDRGRWTEAFF	TGCGCCAGCAGCTCGGACAGGGGGCGATGGACTGAAGCTTTCTTT
TRBV29-1	TRBJ1-1	NA	12	NA	CSVSTGGTEAFF	TGCAGCGTTTCTACTGGGGGCACTGAAGCTTTCTTT
TRBV7-9	TRBJ1-4	NA	13	NA	CASSQEPWEKLFF	TGTGCCAGCAGCCAGGAGCCCTGGGAAAAACTGTTTTTT
TRBV5-1	TRBJ1-1	TRBD1	14	NA	CASSLQGTNTEAFF	TGCGCCAGCAGCTTACAGGGGACGAACACTGAAGCTTTCTTT
TRBV29-1	TRBJ2-7	TRBD2	14	NA	CSVELGEGLDEQYF	TGCAGCGTTGAATTGGGGGAGGGCCTGGACGAGCAGTACTTC
TRBV11-2	TRBJ2-7	NA	14	few	CASSLVWGPHEQYF	TGTGCCAGCAGCTTAGTCTGGGGGCCCCACGAGCAGTACTTC
TRBV5-6	TRBJ1-1	NA	15	NA	CASSLTRVGGTEAFF	TGTGCCAGCAGCCTTACCAGGGTAGGCGGCACTGAAGCTTTCTTT
TRBV14	TRBJ2-1	NA	12	NA	CASSPQVAEQFF	TGTGCCAGCAGTCCTCAGGTTGCCGAGCAGTTCTTC
TRBV7-9	TRBJ2-7	TRBD1	15	NA	CASSFRDRGPYEQYF	TGTGCCAGCAGCTTTCGGGACAGGGGCCCCTACGAGCAGTACTTC
TRBV27	TRBJ1-1	NA	14	NA	CASSSRGGGTEAFF	TGTGCCAGCAGCTCCCGCGGGGGCGGCACTGAAGCTTTCTTT
TRBV28	TRBJ2-7	NA	12	NA	CASRGYSYEQYF	TGTGCCAGCAGGGGCTATTCTTACGAGCAGTACTTC
TRBV5-4	TRBJ2-7	TRBD2	16	NA	CASSLGLLAGANEQYF	TGTGCCAGCAGCTTGGGTCTTCTAGCGGGAGCGAACGAGCAGTACTTC
TRBV28	TRBJ2-5	NA	11	many	CASSFSRTQYF	TGTGCCAGCAGTTTTTCGAGGACCCAGTACTTC
TRBV25-1	TRBJ2-2	NA	15	NA	CASSQEGTNTGELFF	TGTGCCAGCAGTCAGGAGGGGACGAACACCGGGGAGCTGTTTTTT
TRBV10-3	TRBJ1-5	NA	15	NA	CAISGRYGSNQPQHF	TGTGCCATCAGTGGAAGGTACGGAAGCAATCAGCCCCAGCATTTT
TRBV19	TRBJ2-7	NA	13	NA	CASSVTQAYEQYF	TGTGCCAGTAGTGTGACTCAAGCCTACGAGCAGTACTTC
TRBV2	TRBJ2-3	NA	13	NA	CASSERHTDTQYF	TGTGCCAGCAGTGAAAGGCACACAGATACGCAGTATTTT
TRBV7-2	TRBJ1-2	NA	14	NA	CASSLVSGLYGYTF	TGTGCCAGCAGCTTAGTTTCCGGGCTCTATGGCTACACCTTC
TRBV19	TRBJ2-2	NA	13	NA	CASSVSLTGELFF	TGTGCCAGTAGTGTAAGTTTGACCGGGGAGCTGTTTTTT
TRBV29-1	TRBJ2-5	TRBD1	12	NA	CSVMTGGMEQYF	TGCAGCGTTATGACAGGGGGGATGGAGCAGTACTTC
TRBV7-9	TRBJ2-3	NA	14	NA	CASSLSGGTDTQYF	TGTGCCAGCAGCTTATCCGGGGGCACAGATACGCAGTATTTT
TRBV7-2	TRBJ2-1	TRBD2	15	NA	CASSSTSGIYNEQFF	TGTGCCAGCAGCTCCACTAGCGGGATTTACAATGAGCAGTTCTTC
TRBV29-1	TRBJ2-7	NA	13	NA	CSVGGPSEHEQYF	TGCAGCGTTGGCGGGCCTAGCGAACACGAGCAGTACTTC
TRBV28	TRBJ2-7	TRBD1	12	NA	CASSLEQGRQYF	TGTGCCAGCAGCCTCGAACAGGGGCGGCAGTACTTC
TRBV20-1	TRBJ2-7	NA	11	NA	CSATLVNEQYF	TGCAGTGCAACGTTGGTGAACGAGCAGTACTTC
TRBV5-1	TRBJ2-7	NA	13	NA	CASSLGLGYEQYF	TGCGCCAGCAGCTTGGGACTAGGCTACGAGCAGTACTTC
TRBV2	TRBJ2-1	NA	14	NA	CASSHRGDYNEQFF	TGTGCCAGCAGTCATCGCGGGGATTACAATGAGCAGTTCTTC
TRBV2	TRBJ1-1	TRBD1	13	few	CASTRQGNTEAFF	TGTGCCAGCACGCGACAGGGCAACACTGAAGCTTTCTTT
TRBV28	TRBJ1-5	NA	13	NA	CASSLYGNQPQHF	TGTGCCAGCAGTTTATATGGCAATCAGCCCCAGCATTTT
TRBV6-5	TRBJ2-7	NA	13	NA	CASSRGPIYEQYF	TGTGCCAGCAGTCGAGGGCCCATCTACGAGCAGTACTTC
TRBV28	TRBJ2-7	TRBD2	13	NA	CASRGLVLYEQYF	TGTGCCAGCCGTGGACTAGTACTCTACGAGCAGTACTTC
TRBV7-2	TRBJ2-2	TRBD2	16	few	CASSLRVAGSTGELFF	TGTGCCAGCAGCTTACGGGTAGCGGGAAGTACCGGGGAGCTGTTTTTT
TRBV19	TRBJ2-1	NA	16	NA	CASSIGVRVSYNEQFF	TGTGCCAGTAGTATAGGGGTCCGCGTCTCCTACAATGAGCAGTTCTTC
TRBV5-4	TRBJ2-1	NA	15	NA	CASSLSTGSYNEQFF	TGTGCCAGCAGCTTGTCCACAGGTTCCTACAATGAGCAGTTCTTC
TRBV19	TRBJ2-1	NA	15	NA	CASTIAGTQYNEQFF	TGTGCCAGTACCATCGCCGGGACACAATACAATGAGCAGTTCTTC
TRBV29-1	TRBJ1-1	NA	14	NA	CSVVIGSRGTEAFF	TGCAGCGTTGTGATCGGGTCCCGGGGGACTGAAGCTTTCTTT
TRBV6-1	TRBJ2-3	TRBD2	15	NA	CASSAGTSGSDTQYF	TGTGCCAGCAGTGCCGGGACTAGCGGGTCAGATACGCAGTATTTT
TRBV5-1	TRBJ2-6	NA	14	once	CASSLEQGSISGTF	TGCGCCAGCAGCTTGGAGCAGGGCTCAATATCTGGGACTTTC
TRBV7-2	TRBJ2-2	TRBD1	15	NA	CASSFWGQVAGELFF	TGTGCCAGCAGCTTCTGGGGACAGGTGGCCGGGGAGCTGTTTTTT
TRBV6-5	TRBJ2-5	NA	14	NA	CATLRQGGLETQYF	TGTGCCACCCTCCGACAGGGAGGATTGGAGACCCAGTACTTC
TRBV19	TRBJ1-5	NA	14	few	CASALLQGDQPQHF	TGTGCCAGTGCCTTACTCCAGGGAGATCAGCCCCAGCATTTT
TRBV30	TRBJ2-7	NA	15	few	CAWSPPWDPRREQYF	TGTGCCTGGAGTCCCCCCTGGGACCCGAGGAGGGAGCAGTACTTC
TRBV4-2	TRBJ2-6	TRBD2	18	NA	CASSQDASGRYGANVLTF	TGTGCCAGCAGCCAAGATGCTAGCGGGAGATATGGGGCCAACGTCCTGACTTTC